This paragraph reports one TCR beta chain. The antigen is unknown. This record belongs to a study of T-cell reconstitution after alpha-beta-depleted transplantation in children. The study's findings and limits: The high TCRbeta diversity at day 60 in some patients came from surviving recipient T cells and thymic progenitors.

A library of TCRbeta sequences, prepared with unique molecular identifiers, was generated. TCRdb recomputed calls from the PCR reads with MiXCR, one row per CDR3 protein. The profile shows 800,000 to 1,000,000 distinct CDR3 sequences, about 29% of them singletons. This CDR3 region has 16 residues. Germline V gives CDR1 SGHRS, CDR2 YFSETQ. The V end was cut by 4 bases, the J end by 4 bases, with 19 bases between. The TCR sequence derives from a boy under two years old who had a stem cell transplant for SCID, so the T cells may come from the graft donor. The genes are TRBV5-1 and TRBJ2-3; tentatively, D is TRBD2 (5 bases). The material was PBMCs, mostly from graft donor cells, obtained 360 days after TCRalphabeta/CD19-depleted stem cell transplant. In DNA, the CDR3 is TGCGCCAGCAGCCCGCCTTCGGACTGGATCTCAGATACGCAGTATTTT. Its protein is CASSPPSDWISDTQYF.